This T cell receptor beta chain originates from a study of blood T cell repertoires in COVID-19. As originally analysed: Amplifying reference gene primers gave estimates of nucleated cell counts. TCRdb's copy holds only in-frame clones and misses some; the assay was immunoSEQ multiplex PCR. The V and J calls and the clone size are those of that table, but D and trimming were determined from the DNA. The profile shows approximately 320,000 clones, approximately 85% of them singletons. The germline V gene has CDR1 SGDLS and CDR2 YYNGEE. With V trimmed by 0 bases and J by 5 bases, 5 bases remained unmatched. The CDR3 loop spans 15 amino acids.

The gene calls are TRBV9 and TRBJ2-3, with 8 bases that match TRBD2. The origin of this receptor is a human donor in a cohort sampled during active COVID-19. The specimen sequenced was peripheral blood. CDR3 residues: CASSVVGSGGDTQYF. As DNA, the CDR3 is TGTGCCAGCAGCGTAGTGGGCAGCGGGGGAGATACGCAGTATTTT.